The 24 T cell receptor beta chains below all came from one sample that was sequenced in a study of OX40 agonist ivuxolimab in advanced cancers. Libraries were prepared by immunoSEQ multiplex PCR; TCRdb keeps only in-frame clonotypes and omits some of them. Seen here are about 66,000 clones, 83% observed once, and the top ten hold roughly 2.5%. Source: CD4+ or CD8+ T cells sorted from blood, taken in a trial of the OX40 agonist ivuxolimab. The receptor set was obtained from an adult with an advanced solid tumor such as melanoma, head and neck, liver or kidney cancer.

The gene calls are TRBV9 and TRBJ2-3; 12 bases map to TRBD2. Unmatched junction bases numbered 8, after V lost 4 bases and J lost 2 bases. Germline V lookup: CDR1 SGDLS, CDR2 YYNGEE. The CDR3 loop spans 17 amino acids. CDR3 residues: CASSPTSGRGFTDTQYF. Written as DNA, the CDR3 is TGTGCCAGCAGCCCGACTAGCGGGAGAGGGTTCACAGATACGCAGTATTTT.

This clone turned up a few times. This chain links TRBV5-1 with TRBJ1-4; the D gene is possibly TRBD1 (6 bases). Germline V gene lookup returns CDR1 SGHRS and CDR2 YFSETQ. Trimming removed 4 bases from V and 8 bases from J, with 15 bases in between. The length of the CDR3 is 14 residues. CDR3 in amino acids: CASSGYREPEKLFF. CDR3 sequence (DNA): TGCGCCAGCAGCGGCTACAGGGAGCCCGAAAAACTGTTTTTT.

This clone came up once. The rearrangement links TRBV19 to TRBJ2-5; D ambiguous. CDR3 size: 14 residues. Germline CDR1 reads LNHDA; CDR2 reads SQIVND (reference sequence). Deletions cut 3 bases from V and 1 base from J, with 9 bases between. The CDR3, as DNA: TGTGCCAGTAGTATTGGCCGGGTCCAAGAGACCCAGTACTTC. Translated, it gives CASSIGRVQETQYF.

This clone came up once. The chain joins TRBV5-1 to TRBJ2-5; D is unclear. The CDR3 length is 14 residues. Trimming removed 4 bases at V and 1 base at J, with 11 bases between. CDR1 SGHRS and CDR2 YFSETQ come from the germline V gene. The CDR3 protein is CASSPNGFQETQYF. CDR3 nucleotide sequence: TGCGCCAGCAGCCCTAACGGGTTCCAAGAGACCCAGTACTTC.

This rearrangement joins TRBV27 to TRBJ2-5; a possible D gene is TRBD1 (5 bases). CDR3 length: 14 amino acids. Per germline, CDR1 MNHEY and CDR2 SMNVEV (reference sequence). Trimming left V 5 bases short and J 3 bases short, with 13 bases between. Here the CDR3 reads CASSDKDRKETQYF. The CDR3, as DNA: TGTGCCAGCAGTGATAAAGACAGAAAAGAGACCCAGTACTTC.

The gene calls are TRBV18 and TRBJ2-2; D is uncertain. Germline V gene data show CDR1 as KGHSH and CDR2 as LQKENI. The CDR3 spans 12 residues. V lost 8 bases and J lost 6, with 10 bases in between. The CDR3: CASPVNAGELFF. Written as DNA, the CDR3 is TGTGCCAGCCCTGTTAACGCCGGGGAGCTGTTTTTT.

The CDR3 region is CASSSSGSSYNEQFF. The CDR3 DNA follows: TGTGCCAGCAGCTCTAGCGGTAGCTCCTACAATGAGCAGTTCTTC. The V and J genes are TRBV11-2 and TRBJ2-1; 7 bases are shared with TRBD2. Germline values: CDR1 SGHAT, CDR2 FQNNGV. After removal of 4 bases from V and 0 bases from J, the junction contained 3 bases not matched to a gene. The length of the CDR3 is 15 residues.

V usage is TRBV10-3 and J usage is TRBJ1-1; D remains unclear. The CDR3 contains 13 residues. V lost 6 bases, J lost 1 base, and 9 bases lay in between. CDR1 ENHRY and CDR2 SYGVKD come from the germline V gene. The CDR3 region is CAISGLGNTEAFF. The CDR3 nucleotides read TGTGCCATCAGCGGACTAGGGAACACTGAAGCTTTCTTT.

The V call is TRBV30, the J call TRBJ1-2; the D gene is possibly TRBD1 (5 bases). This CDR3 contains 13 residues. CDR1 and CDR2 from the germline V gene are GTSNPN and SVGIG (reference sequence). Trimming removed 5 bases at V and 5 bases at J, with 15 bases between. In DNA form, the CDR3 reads TGTGCCTGGGACAGAGCACTTGGGTATGGCTACACCTTC. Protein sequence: CAWDRALGYGYTF.

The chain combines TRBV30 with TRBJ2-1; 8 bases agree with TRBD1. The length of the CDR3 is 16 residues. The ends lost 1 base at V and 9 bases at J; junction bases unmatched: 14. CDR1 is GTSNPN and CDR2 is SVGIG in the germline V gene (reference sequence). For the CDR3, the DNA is TGTGCCTGGAGTGCACGACAGGGGAGGTGTACGTTTGAGCAGTTCTTC. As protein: CAWSARQGRCTFEQFF.

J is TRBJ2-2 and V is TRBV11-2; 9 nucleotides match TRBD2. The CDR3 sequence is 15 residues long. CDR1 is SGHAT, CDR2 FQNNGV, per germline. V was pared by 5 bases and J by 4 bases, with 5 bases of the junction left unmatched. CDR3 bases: TGTGCCAGCAGCCTTGGACTAGCGAGCACCGGGGAGCTGTTTTTT. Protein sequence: CASSLGLASTGELFF.

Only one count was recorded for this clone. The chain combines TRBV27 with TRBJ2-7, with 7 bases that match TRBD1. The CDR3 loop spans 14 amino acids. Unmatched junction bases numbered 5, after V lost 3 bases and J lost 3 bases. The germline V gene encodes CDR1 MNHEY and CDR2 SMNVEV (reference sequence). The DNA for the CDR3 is TGTGCCAGCAGTTTCAGGCCAGGGGGCTACGAGCAGTACTTC. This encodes CASSFRPGGYEQYF.

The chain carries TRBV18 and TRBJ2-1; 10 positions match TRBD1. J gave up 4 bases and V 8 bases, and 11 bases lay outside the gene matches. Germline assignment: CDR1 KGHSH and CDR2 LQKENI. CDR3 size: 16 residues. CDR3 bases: TGTGCCAGCACCGACGCCGGGACAGGGGTATACAATGAGCAGTTCTTC. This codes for CASTDAGTGVYNEQFF.

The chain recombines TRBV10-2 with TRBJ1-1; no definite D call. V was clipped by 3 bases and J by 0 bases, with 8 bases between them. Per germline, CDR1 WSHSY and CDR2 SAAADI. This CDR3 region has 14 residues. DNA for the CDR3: TGCGCCAGCAGTGATGCAGGAATGAACACTGAAGCTTTCTTT. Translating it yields CASSDAGMNTEAFF.

CDR3 sequence reads: CASSPRGQGDEKLFF. The CDR3 DNA reads as TGTGCCAGCTCACCGAGGGGACAGGGCGATGAAAAACTGTTTTTT. The V call is TRBV18, the J call TRBJ1-4, with 9 bases aligning to TRBD1. This CDR3 is built from 15 residues. The V gene end was trimmed by 3 bases and the J gene end by 6 bases; junction bases not matched to a gene: 5. Germline CDR1 is KGHSH and CDR2 is LQKENI.

The CDR3 DNA reads TGTGCCAGCAGTCGAATAGCGGGATCAGAGACCCAGTACTTC. The encoded protein is CASSRIAGSETQYF. The chain is built from TRBV6-5 and TRBJ2-5, with 8 bases identical to TRBD2. The CDR3 totals 14 residues. Germline loops: CDR1 MNHEY, CDR2 SVGAGI. Unmatched junction bases numbered 6, after V lost 5 bases and J lost 4 bases.

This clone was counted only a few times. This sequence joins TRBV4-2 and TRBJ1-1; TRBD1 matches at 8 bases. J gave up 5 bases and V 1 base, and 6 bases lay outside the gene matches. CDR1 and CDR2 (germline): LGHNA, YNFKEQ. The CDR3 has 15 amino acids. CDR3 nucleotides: TGTGCCAGCAGCCAAGCGGACAGGGTGGGAACTGAAGCTTTCTTT. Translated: CASSQADRVGTEAFF.

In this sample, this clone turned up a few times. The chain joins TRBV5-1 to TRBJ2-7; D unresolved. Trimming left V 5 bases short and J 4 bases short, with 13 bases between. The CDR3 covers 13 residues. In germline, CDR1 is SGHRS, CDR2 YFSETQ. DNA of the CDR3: TGCGCCAGCAGACTGGGGTCTCGTTACGAGCAGTACTTC. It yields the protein CASRLGSRYEQYF. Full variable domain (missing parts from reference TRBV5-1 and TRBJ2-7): KAGVTQTPRYLIKTRGQQVTLSCSPISGHRSVSWYQQTPGQGLQFLFEYFSETQRNKGNFPGRFSGRQFSNSRSEMNVSTLELGDSALYLCASRLGSRYEQYFGPGTRLTVT.

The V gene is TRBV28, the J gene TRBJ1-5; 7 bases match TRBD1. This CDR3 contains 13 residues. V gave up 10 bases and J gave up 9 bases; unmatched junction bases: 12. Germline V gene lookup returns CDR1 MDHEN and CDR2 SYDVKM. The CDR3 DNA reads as TGTGCCACCCTAGGGGGCCAGCTTCGGCCCCAGCATTTT. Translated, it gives CATLGGQLRPQHF.

DNA of the CDR3: TGTGCCAGCTCACCACCAGGGCGGGACAGGGGAGACGAGCAGTACTTC. This sequence encodes CASSPPGRDRGDEQYF. The chain is built from TRBV18 and TRBJ2-7, with 10 bases that match TRBD1. CDR1 is KGHSH and CDR2 is LQKENI in the germline V gene. The CDR3 has 16 amino acids. V was clipped by 0 bases and J by 5 bases; unmatched bases: 7. The full variable domain, in which reference TRBV18 and TRBJ2-7 provide the parts outside the CDR3, is NAGVMQNPRHLVRRRGQEARLRCSPMKGHSHVYWYRQLPEEGLKFMVYLQKENIIDESGMPKERFSAEFPKEGPSILRIQQVVRGDSAAYFCASSPPGRDRGDEQYFGPGTRLTVT.

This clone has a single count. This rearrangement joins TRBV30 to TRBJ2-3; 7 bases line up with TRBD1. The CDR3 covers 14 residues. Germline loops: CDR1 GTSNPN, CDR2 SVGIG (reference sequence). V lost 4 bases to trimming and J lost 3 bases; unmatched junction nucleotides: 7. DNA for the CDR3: TGTGCCTGGAATAAGGGGGCTAGAACAGATACGCAGTATTTT. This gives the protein CAWNKGARTDTQYF.

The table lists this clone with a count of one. CDR3 sequence reads: CASSPRVAGMGPPYEQYF. CDR3 DNA sequence: TGTGCCAGCAGCCCTCGGGTAGCGGGGATGGGACCCCCCTACGAGCAGTACTTC. The genes are TRBV7-2 and TRBJ2-7; 8 bases are shared with TRBD2. This CDR3 is 18 amino acids long. J gave up 2 bases and V 5 bases, and 17 bases lay outside the gene matches. The germline V gene encodes CDR1 SGHTA and CDR2 FQGNSA.

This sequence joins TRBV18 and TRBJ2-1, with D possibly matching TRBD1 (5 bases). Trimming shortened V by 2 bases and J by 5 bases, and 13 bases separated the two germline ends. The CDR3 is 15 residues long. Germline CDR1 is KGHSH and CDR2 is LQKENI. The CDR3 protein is CASSPSEQGHNEQFF. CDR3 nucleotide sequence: TGTGCCAGCTCACCAAGTGAGCAGGGTCACAATGAGCAGTTCTTC.

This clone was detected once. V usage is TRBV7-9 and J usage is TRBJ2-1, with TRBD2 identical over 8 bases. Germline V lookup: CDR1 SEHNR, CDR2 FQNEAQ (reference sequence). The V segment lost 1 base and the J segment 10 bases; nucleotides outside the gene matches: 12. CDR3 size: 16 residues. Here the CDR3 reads CASSLVRSAGVREQFF. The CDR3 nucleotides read TGTGCCAGCAGCTTAGTGCGCTCAGCGGGAGTACGGGAGCAGTTCTTC.